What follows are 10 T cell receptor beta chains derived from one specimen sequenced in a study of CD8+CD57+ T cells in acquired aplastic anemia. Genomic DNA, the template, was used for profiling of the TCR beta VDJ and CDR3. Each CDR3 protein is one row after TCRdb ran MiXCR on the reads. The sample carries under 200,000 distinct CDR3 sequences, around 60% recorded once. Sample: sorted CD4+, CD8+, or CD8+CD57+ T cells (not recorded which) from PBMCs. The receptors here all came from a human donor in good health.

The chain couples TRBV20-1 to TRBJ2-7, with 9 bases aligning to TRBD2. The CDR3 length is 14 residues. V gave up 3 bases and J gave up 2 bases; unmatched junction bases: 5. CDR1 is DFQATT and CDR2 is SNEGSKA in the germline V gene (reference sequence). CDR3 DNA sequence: TGCAGTGCTAGGCTAGCGGGACGAACCTACGAGCAGTACTTC. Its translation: CSARLAGRTYEQYF.

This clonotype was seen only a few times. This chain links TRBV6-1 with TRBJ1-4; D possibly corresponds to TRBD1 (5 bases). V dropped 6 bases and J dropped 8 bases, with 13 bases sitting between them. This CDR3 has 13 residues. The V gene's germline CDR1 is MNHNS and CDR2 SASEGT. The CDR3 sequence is CASRTPAGEKLFF. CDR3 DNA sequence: TGTGCCAGCAGGACCCCGGCAGGGGAAAAACTGTTTTTT.

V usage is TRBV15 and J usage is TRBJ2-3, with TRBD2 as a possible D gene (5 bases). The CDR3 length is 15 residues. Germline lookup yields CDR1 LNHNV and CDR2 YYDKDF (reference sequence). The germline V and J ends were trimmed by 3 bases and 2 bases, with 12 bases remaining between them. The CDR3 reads CATSSSDGLTDTQYF. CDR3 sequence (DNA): TGTGCCACCAGCAGCTCAGACGGACTCACAGATACGCAGTATTTT.

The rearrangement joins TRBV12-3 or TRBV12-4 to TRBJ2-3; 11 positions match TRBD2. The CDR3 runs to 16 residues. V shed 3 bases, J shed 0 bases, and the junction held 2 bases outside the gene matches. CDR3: CASSFSGGVSTDTQYF. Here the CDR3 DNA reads TGTGCCAGCAGTTTTAGCGGGGGGGTAAGCACAGATACGCAGTATTTT.

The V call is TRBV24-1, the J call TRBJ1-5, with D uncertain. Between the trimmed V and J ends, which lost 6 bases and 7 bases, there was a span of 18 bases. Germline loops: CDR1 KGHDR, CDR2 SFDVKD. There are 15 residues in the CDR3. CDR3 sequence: CATSKTGYNEQPQHF. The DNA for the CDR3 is TGTGCCACCAGTAAAACCGGTTACAATGAGCAGCCCCAGCATTTT.

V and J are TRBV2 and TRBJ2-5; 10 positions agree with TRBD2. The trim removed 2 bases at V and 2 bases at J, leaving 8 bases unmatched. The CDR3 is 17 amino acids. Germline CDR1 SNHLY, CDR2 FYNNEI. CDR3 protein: CASSEPWTSGGQETQYF. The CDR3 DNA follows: TGTGCCAGCAGTGAACCTTGGACTAGCGGCGGACAAGAGACCCAGTACTTC.

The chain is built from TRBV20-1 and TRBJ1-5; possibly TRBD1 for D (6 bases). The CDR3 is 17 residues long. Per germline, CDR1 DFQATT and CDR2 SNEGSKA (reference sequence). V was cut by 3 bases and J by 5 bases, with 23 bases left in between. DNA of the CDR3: TGCAGTGCTAGGGGATTGGGTGACACAGGGATGGATCAGCCCCAGCATTTT. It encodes CSARGLGDTGMDQPQHF.

CDR3 amino acids: CARSGRAVDEQYF. The CDR3 DNA follows: TGTGCCAGAAGTGGGAGGGCCGTGGACGAGCAGTACTTC. The chain employs TRBV5-6 and TRBJ2-7, with 7 bases aligning to TRBD2. The CDR3 contains 13 residues. V lost 8 bases, J lost 5 bases, and 10 bases stayed unmatched. Germline values: CDR1 SGHDT, CDR2 YYEEEE.

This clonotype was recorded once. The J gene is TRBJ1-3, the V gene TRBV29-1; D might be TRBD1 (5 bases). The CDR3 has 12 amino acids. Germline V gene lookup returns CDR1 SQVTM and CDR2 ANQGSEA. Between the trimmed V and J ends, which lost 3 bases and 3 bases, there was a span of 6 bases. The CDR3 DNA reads TGCAGCGTTGATACAGGTGGAAACACCATATATTTT. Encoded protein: CSVDTGGNTIYF.

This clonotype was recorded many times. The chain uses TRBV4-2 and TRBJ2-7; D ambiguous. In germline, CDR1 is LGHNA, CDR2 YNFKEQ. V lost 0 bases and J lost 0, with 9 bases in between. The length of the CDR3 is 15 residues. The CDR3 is CASSQERASSYEQYF. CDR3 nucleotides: TGTGCCAGCAGCCAAGAAAGAGCTAGCTCCTACGAGCAGTACTTC.